The clone carrying this T cell receptor beta chain was observed at least ten times. TCRdb independently ran MiXCR on the RT-PCR reads; one entry per CDR3 protein. The table has about 700,000 distinct CDR3 sequences, about 14% seen once; the top ten hold 3.6%. CDR3 length equals 14 residues. The V end was cut by 7 bases, the J end by 9 bases, with 22 bases between. The V gene is TRBV12-3 or TRBV12-4, the J gene TRBJ2-7; D might be TRBD1 or TRBD2, each matching 6 bases. This TCR came from a female donor in good health, serving as a healthy control. Source material: memory CD4+ T cells from blood. CDR3 sequence: CASTPTTKGGRQYF. CDR3 bases: TGTGCCAGCACCCCAACGACCAAGGGGGGACGGCAGTACTTC.